This TCR beta chain was identified in a study of T cells after yellow fever vaccination. The CDR3 consists of 13 residues. Trimming shortened V by 10 bases and J by 5 bases, and 15 bases separated the two germline ends. One entry per CDR3 protein, called by TCRdb with MiXCR from the 5' RACE reads. Among nearly 550,000 distinct CDR3 sequences, around 21% were seen once, and the ten largest hold roughly an eighth. The table lists this clonotype with a few counts. The chain is built from TRBV12-3 or TRBV12-4 and TRBJ2-1, with D tentatively TRBD1 (5 bases). The clonotype comes from a man aged 30 to 45 who received the YFV17D yellow fever vaccine. Sequenced here: PBMCs, sampled 15 days after the yellow fever booster vaccination. For the CDR3, the DNA is TGTGCCACTACGGACAATTCTGACAATGAGCAGTTCTTC. Translating it yields CATTDNSDNEQFF.